This TCR beta chain originates from a study of cytomegalovirus exposure and HLA in healthy donors. Clones were sequenced by immunoSEQ multiplex PCR, and TCRdb holds only the in-frame ones, with some missing. The sample has around 350,000 clones, about nine tenths seen once. From germline, CDR1 is MDHEN and CDR2 SYDVKM. V gave up 4 bases and J gave up 3 bases; unmatched junction bases: 5. The CDR3 is made up of 16 amino acids. The TCR was taken from a young woman in good health and CMV-seronegative. The chain is built from TRBV28 and TRBJ2-5; TRBD2 matches at 13 bases. Specimen: PBMCs. The CDR3 loop is CASSSPGLAGKETQYF. The CDR3 nucleotides are TGTGCCAGCAGTTCCCCGGGACTAGCGGGGAAAGAGACCCAGTACTTC. Full variable domain (rest looked up from reference TRBV28 and TRBJ2-5): DVKVTQSSRYLVKRTGEKVFLECVQDMDHENMFWYRQDPGLGLRLIYFSYDVKMKEKGDIPEGYSVSREKKERFSLILESASTNQTSMYLCASSSPGLAGKETQYFGPGTRLLVL.